This T cell receptor beta chain was found in a study of HIV-infected patients and healthy controls. Follow-up blood was drawn about 14 weeks, roughly three months, after antiretroviral therapy began. Whole blood was used without fractionation, so all unsorted peripheral T cells were included. V dropped 7 bases and J dropped 0 bases, with 10 bases sitting between them. The CDR3 sequence is 13 residues long. Germline CDR1 LNHDA, CDR2 SQIVND (reference sequence). Alpha and beta constant-region primers primed reverse transcription of 400 to 500 ng RNA. Using multiplexing indices, alpha and beta chain libraries were generated apart by chain-specific third strand synthesis. TCRdb reprocessed the 5' RACE reads via MiXCR and lists one record per CDR3 protein. The sample lists roughly 20,000 distinct CDR3 sequences, under 9% occurring once. This clonotype has a count of ten or more.

Sequencing was performed on blood, taken during antiretroviral therapy. This TCR came from an adult with HIV infection. V gene TRBV19 combines with J gene TRBJ2-7, with D tentatively TRBD2 (6 bases). CDR3 sequence: CASTSGSSYEQYF. CDR3 DNA sequence: TGTGCCAGTACCTCCGGGAGCTCCTACGAGCAGTACTTC.